This T cell receptor (beta chain) was captured by sequencing in a study of regulatory T cells in long-lasting Graves disease. Points from the study as a whole: New patients shared about a thousand public clonotypes, fewer than the approximately 3,000 shared by persistent patients.

For this clonotype: The antigen is not known.

According to the study, TCR beta libraries were built with iRepertoire HTBI primers and CDR3-region Arm-PCR. TCRdb reprocessed the multiplex PCR reads with MiXCR, giving one entry per CDR3 protein. The table includes some 280,000 distinct CDR3 sequences, more than 20% detected once. CDR3 length: 16 amino acids. V was clipped by 3 bases and J by 5 bases; unmatched bases: 11. Germline loops: CDR1 LGHNA, CDR2 YSLEER. Sample time point: persistent/refractory GD, antithyroid drugs over 5 years with positive TRAb. After RNA was extracted from PBMCs, the TCR library was made from it. Patients hailed from an endocrinology department in Xi'an, China.

The clonotype comes from a female donor with Graves disease. The sequencing here drew on peripheral blood mononuclear cells (PBMCs), taken when the disease was refractory, from a patient treated with antithyroid drugs. The V gene is TRBV4-3, the J gene TRBJ2-7, with 9 positions matching TRBD1. The CDR3 DNA reads as TGCGCCAGCAGCCAGTCGCGGACAGGGGCTCTCCACGAGCAGTACTTC. Amino acids: CASSQSRTGALHEQYF.